These 26 T cell receptor beta chains originate from one sample sequenced in a study of CD8+ T cells in alopecia areata. Sequencing relied on a cDNA template that was reverse transcribed from extracted RNA. Sequencing used immunoSEQ multiplex PCR; TCRdb keeps in-frame clones, though not all of them. The sample yields about 220,000 clones, about three fifths seen once. Treatment of the sample: oral pan-JAK inhibitor, 5-10 mg twice daily. The sample was CD4+ T cells sorted from blood, taken at week 4, from a patient treated with tofacitinib. These receptors originate from a human donor with alopecia areata.

This sequence joins TRBV7-9 and TRBJ2-1, with unresolved D. CDR3 length equals 13 residues. Germline V gene lookup returns CDR1 SEHNR and CDR2 FQNEAQ (reference sequence). V shed 4 bases and J shed 9 bases, with 13 bases lying between them. The CDR3 region has the DNA TGTGCCAGCAGCTCCTCTACTAACAGTGAGCAGTTCTTC. This gives the protein CASSSSTNSEQFF.

The chain employs TRBV15 and TRBJ1-2, with 7 bases lining up with TRBD1. Germline lookup yields CDR1 LNHNV and CDR2 YYDKDF (reference sequence). The CDR3 is 16 amino acids. V lost 5 bases and J lost 2; bases outside the gene matches: 11. The CDR3 DNA is TGTGCCACCAGCGCCCCGCTAGAAGGGGGCAACTATGGCTACACCTTC. Translation gives CATSAPLEGGNYGYTF.

V is TRBV2 and J is TRBJ2-4; D is unclear. The germline gives CDR1 SNHLY, CDR2 FYNNEI. Trimming removed 4 bases at V and 0 bases at J, with 10 bases between. CDR3 size: 15 residues. The CDR3 sequence: CASSGGVVAKNIQYF. The CDR3 DNA follows: TGTGCCAGCAGTGGTGGTGTCGTAGCCAAAAACATTCAGTACTTC.

This CDR3 reads CASSLGQHKNIQYF. DNA of the CDR3: TGTGCCAGCAGCTTAGGCCAGCACAAAAACATTCAGTACTTC. This chain uses TRBV7-9 with TRBJ2-4; D is undetermined. The V end lost 1 base, the J end lost 3 bases, and 7 bases lay between the germline ends. Per germline, CDR1 SEHNR and CDR2 FQNEAQ (reference sequence). The CDR3 spans 14 residues.

This clone was seen a few times. The chain is built from TRBV6-1 and TRBJ1-1, with no clear D. Trimming took 3 bases from V and 5 from J, leaving 7 bases between them. The CDR3 totals 12 residues. Per germline, CDR1 MNHNS and CDR2 SASEGT. As DNA, the CDR3 is TGTGCCAGCAGTGACCACCCGACTGAAGCTTTCTTT. It translates to CASSDHPTEAFF.

The J gene is TRBJ1-1, the V gene TRBV7-2; 9 bases are shared with TRBD1. This CDR3 spans 14 amino acids. Germline lookup yields CDR1 SGHTA and CDR2 FQGNSA. With V trimmed by 4 bases and J by 4 bases, 4 bases remained unmatched. The CDR3, as DNA: TGTGCCAGCAGCTCCCTGACAGGGGGCACTGAAGCTTTCTTT. Translation: CASSSLTGGTEAFF.

The chain joins TRBV2 to TRBJ2-7; 8 nucleotides align to TRBD2. Germline V CDR1 and CDR2: SNHLY, FYNNEI. V lost 7 bases, J lost 6 bases, and 8 bases stayed unmatched. CDR3 size: 13 residues. This CDR3 reads CASTQRGNGEQYF. The DNA for the CDR3 is TGTGCCAGCACTCAGCGGGGGAACGGCGAGCAGTACTTC.

The genes are TRBV1 and TRBJ2-7. TRBV1 is designated a pseudogene. This CDR3 region has 15 residues. CDR3 loop: CTSSQDGDLSYEQYF. In DNA, the CDR3 is TGCACCAGCAGCCAAGATGGGGATCTGTCCTACGAGCAGTACTTC.

The chain carries TRBV7-2 and TRBJ2-1, with 8 bases that match TRBD1. The CDR3 is made up of 14 amino acids. V was clipped by 3 bases and J by 6 bases; unmatched bases: 4. CDR1 is SGHTA, CDR2 FQGNSA, per germline. Here the CDR3 reads CASSFRDRPNEQFF. CDR3 DNA: TGTGCCAGCAGCTTCCGGGACAGGCCCAATGAGCAGTTCTTC.

This clone was seen a handful of times. The chain links TRBV29-1 to TRBJ1-1; no reliable D call. The CDR3 is made up of 13 amino acids. Germline loops: CDR1 SQVTM, CDR2 ANQGSEA. V was trimmed by 4 bases and J by 0 bases, leaving 9 bases between them. CDR3 in DNA: TGCAGCGTTGTTAGGCCTCTGAACACTGAAGCTTTCTTT. This gives the protein CSVVRPLNTEAFF. Using reference TRBV29-1 and TRBJ1-1 for the parts outside the CDR3, the full variable domain is SAVISQKPSRDICQRGTSLTIQCQVDSQVTMMFWYRQQPGQSLTLIATANQGSEATYESGFVIDKFPISRPNLTFSTLTVSNMSPEDSSIYLCSVVRPLNTEAFFGQGTRLTVV.

In its sample, this clone was seen a few times. The identical CDR3 is also encoded by other nucleotide sequences in the sample. The J gene is TRBJ2-5, the V gene TRBV29-1, with 7 bases matching TRBD2. V gave up 3 bases and J gave up 4 bases; unmatched junction bases: 2. The CDR3 is 12 amino acids. Germline V gene data show CDR1 as SQVTM and CDR2 as ANQGSEA. CDR3 DNA sequence: TGCAGCGTTGATCCTAGCGGAGAGACCCAGTACTTC. Protein sequence: CSVDPSGETQYF.

In its sample, this clone was seen a few times. The chain employs TRBV30 and TRBJ2-1, with 7 bases fitting TRBD2. V shed 4 bases, J shed 8 bases, and the junction held 5 bases outside the gene matches. The CDR3 length is 12 residues. Germline V gene data show CDR1 as GTSNPN and CDR2 as SVGIG (reference sequence). This CDR3 reads CAWTSGWHEQFF. For the CDR3, the DNA is TGTGCCTGGACTAGCGGCTGGCATGAGCAGTTCTTC.

The chain uses TRBV29-1 and TRBJ2-1; TRBD2 matches at 10 bases. The CDR3 loop spans 13 amino acids. Germline values: CDR1 SQVTM, CDR2 ANQGSEA. V lost 3 bases to trimming and J lost 7 bases; unmatched junction nucleotides: 3. CDR3 bases: TGCAGCGTTGAGGCTAGCGGGGGAAATGAGCAGTTCTTC. Its protein product is CSVEASGGNEQFF.

The chain is built from TRBV2 and TRBJ2-7; D perhaps matches TRBD2 (5 bases). The germline V gene encodes CDR1 SNHLY and CDR2 FYNNEI. CDR3 length: 15 residues. Trimming pared 0 bases from V and 0 bases from J, leaving 9 bases between. The CDR3 reads CASSEARGYSYEQYF. The CDR3 DNA sequence: TGTGCCAGCAGTGAAGCCCGGGGATACTCCTACGAGCAGTACTTC.

This clone was counted between two and nine times. J is TRBJ1-6 and V is TRBV27; 8 nucleotides agree with TRBD1. V shed 0 bases and J 3 bases; nucleotides not matched to a gene: 7. Germline assignment: CDR1 MNHEY and CDR2 SMNVEV (reference sequence). The length of the CDR3 is 18 residues. CDR3 residues: CASSLSFDRGVYNSPLHF. The CDR3 DNA reads TGTGCCAGCAGTTTATCGTTTGACAGGGGAGTCTATAATTCACCCCTCCACTTT.

The chain is built from TRBV5-1 and TRBJ2-3, with a weak D call TRBD2 (5 bases). The V end was cut by 0 bases, the J end by 5 bases, with 13 bases between. The CDR3 loop spans 15 amino acids. Germline CDR1 and CDR2: SGHRS and YFSETQ. CDR3 sequence: CASSLDGVSRDTQYF. The CDR3 DNA reads as TGCGCCAGCAGCTTGGACGGGGTGTCGAGAGATACGCAGTATTTT.

The chain employs TRBV6-1 and TRBJ1-5, with 7 bases matching TRBD1. Germline CDR1 reads MNHNS; CDR2 reads SASEGT. V lost 6 bases and J lost 7; bases outside the gene matches: 6. The CDR3 covers 13 residues. The CDR3: CASRNDRDQPQHF. The CDR3 bases are TGTGCCAGCAGGAACGACAGGGACCAGCCCCAGCATTTT.

Ten or more counts support this clone. This chain connects TRBV5-1 to TRBJ1-4; TRBD1 matches at 8 bases. This CDR3 is built from 14 residues. V lost 6 bases to trimming and J lost 5 bases; unmatched junction nucleotides: 6. Germline CDR1 and CDR2: SGHRS and YFSETQ. The CDR3, as DNA: TGCGCCAGCAACAGACAGGGGTTAAATGAAAAACTGTTTTTT. Amino acid sequence: CASNRQGLNEKLFF.

CDR3 nucleotide sequence: TGTGCCTGGAGGCCCCCCCAGCGGGGATACGAGCAGTACTTC. Translating gives CAWRPPQRGYEQYF. This chain uses TRBV30 with TRBJ2-7, with 7 bases aligning to TRBD2. The J segment lost 4 bases and the V segment lost 3 bases, leaving 9 bases of the junction unmatched. The CDR3 has 14 amino acids. Germline-derived CDR1 and CDR2 are GTSNPN and SVGIG (reference sequence).

This clone came up a few times. The chain carries TRBV11-2 and TRBJ2-7; 11 positions agree with TRBD2. Trimming at V came to 1 base and at J to 3 bases, leaving 5 bases not matched to a gene. The CDR3 runs to 16 residues. Germline CDR1 reads SGHAT; CDR2 reads FQNNGV. CDR3 sequence (DNA): TGTGCCAGCAGCTTAGCCGCTAGCGGGGGGCACTACGAGCAGTACTTC. Amino acid sequence: CASSLAASGGHYEQYF.

The sample holds one count of this clone. The chain couples TRBV29-1 to TRBJ1-1; D call uncertain. This CDR3 comprises 13 residues. Germline CDR1 and CDR2: SQVTM and ANQGSEA. V was shortened by 2 bases and J by 0 bases, with 7 bases between the two germline ends. The CDR3 nucleotides read TGCAGCGTTGAACAGCCCTTGAACACTGAAGCTTTCTTT. Amino acids: CSVEQPLNTEAFF.

This clone came up a few times. The genes are TRBV2 and TRBJ2-3; D is perhaps TRBD2 (6 bases). Germline V CDR1 and CDR2: SNHLY, FYNNEI. The CDR3 is 15 amino acids. Trimming removed 4 bases from V and 0 bases from J, with 11 bases in between. The CDR3 is CASSGGTRSTDTQYF. CDR3 coding DNA: TGTGCCAGCAGTGGCGGGACCCGTAGCACAGATACGCAGTATTTT.

J is TRBJ1-1 and V is TRBV30; possibly TRBD1 for D (5 bases). The CDR3 loop spans 12 amino acids. The germline V gene has CDR1 GTSNPN and CDR2 SVGIG (reference sequence). V was trimmed by 5 bases and J by 8 bases, leaving 15 bases between them. Here the CDR3 reads CAWSPQGPEAFF. DNA of the CDR3: TGTGCCTGGTCCCCCCAGGGACCCGAAGCTTTCTTT.

Written as DNA, the CDR3 is TGTGCCAGCAGTTTATCCAGGGATGCTGGCTACACCTTC. This gives the protein CASSLSRDAGYTF. The chain has TRBV27 and TRBJ1-2, with D perhaps TRBD1 (5 bases). V lost 0 bases and J lost 7, with 9 bases in between. From germline, CDR1 is MNHEY and CDR2 SMNVEV (reference sequence). This CDR3 spans 13 amino acids.

In this sample, this clone turned up once. The V gene is TRBV30, the J gene TRBJ1-1; 7 bases match TRBD1. Germline assignment: CDR1 GTSNPN and CDR2 SVGIG (reference sequence). The CDR3 runs 13 residues. V dropped 4 bases and J dropped 2; count of bases not matched to a gene: 4. The CDR3 reads CAWIRQGNTEAFF. CDR3 DNA: TGTGCCTGGATTCGACAGGGAAACACTGAAGCTTTCTTT.

The chain uses TRBV20-1 and TRBJ1-2; TRBD1 matches 7 bases. This CDR3 comprises 10 residues. Germline CDR1 and CDR2: DFQATT and SNEGSKA (reference sequence). After removal of 6 bases from V and 5 bases from J, the junction contained 0 bases not matched to a gene. CDR3 amino acids: CSAQGYGYTF. CDR3 nucleotides: TGCAGTGCACAGGGGTATGGCTACACCTTC.